This paragraph covers one T cell receptor (beta chain) sequence. No antigen is known for it. This entry is derived from a study of shared clonotypes between healthy human individuals. In the study overall: The cohort comprised a couple of women and a few men. Their ages spanned 18 to 49 years. Three CD4 naive, three CD4 memory, two CD8 naive and one CD8 memory plate were used per donor.

The CDR3 has 15 amino acids. Germline values: CDR1 SGHAT, CDR2 FQNNGV. The J segment lost 2 bases and the V segment lost 3 bases, leaving 4 bases of the junction unmatched. General study points: It was the few donors that limited the genetic and exposure-history diversity represented.

Genomic DNA per cell subset filled all wells of several immunoSEQ plates. Produced via immunoSEQ multiplex PCR; TCRdb's table is partial and in-frame only. The sample consists of over a million clones, less than 99% of them appearing once. The TCR sequence derives from a man aged 25-45 years in good health. What was sequenced was naive CD4+ T cells sorted from blood. Noted subset: CD45RA+ positively selected. The rearrangement links TRBV11-2 to TRBJ2-1, with 7 bases aligning to TRBD2. CDR3 nucleotides: TGTGCCAGCAGCTTTTCCGGGAGGACCTACAATGAGCAGTTCTTC. Protein: CASSFSGRTYNEQFF.